Below, 32 T cell receptor beta chains from the same sample are listed, as sequenced in a study of blood T cell repertoires in COVID-19. The data were produced by immunoSEQ multiplex PCR, yet TCRdb's version contains in-frame clones alone and is incomplete. The sample yields about 44,000 clones, over 75% seen once. Sequencing was carried out using peripheral blood. These receptor sequences come from a woman aged 40 to 49 with acute or convalescent COVID-19.

V gene TRBV5-4 combines with J gene TRBJ2-5, with a tentative D call TRBD1 (5 bases). The V gene's germline CDR1 is SGHNT and CDR2 YYREEE (reference sequence). With 4 bases removed from V and 1 base from J, the gap between germline ends came to 11 bases. CDR3 length: 14 residues. The CDR3 nucleotides read TGTGCCAGCAGCGGTACAGGTCCCCAAGAGACCCAGTACTTC. This translates into CASSGTGPQETQYF.

The rearrangement links TRBV7-8 to TRBJ1-2; 7 bases fit TRBD1. V gave up 1 base and J gave up 8 bases; unmatched junction bases: 7. The CDR3 has 14 amino acids. The germline gives CDR1 SGHVS, CDR2 FQNEAQ. In DNA form, the CDR3 reads TGTGCCAGCAGCTTAGGGGCCCCGACAGGGGGCTACACCTTC. Translated: CASSLGAPTGGYTF.

The V and J genes are TRBV12-3 or TRBV12-4 and TRBJ1-3; no firm D call. Trimming removed 3 bases from V and 6 bases from J, with 3 bases in between. The CDR3 has 11 residues. The CDR3 is CASSFSNTIYF. The CDR3 nucleotides read TGTGCCAGCAGTTTCTCAAACACCATATATTTT.

The V call is TRBV7-9, the J call TRBJ2-1; 9 bases match TRBD2. Germline trimming cut 11 bases from V and 4 bases from J; bases unmatched to any gene: 6. CDR3 length: 13 amino acids. The germline CDR1 and CDR2 sequences are SEHNR and FQNEAQ (reference sequence). CDR3 amino acids: CAGRLAEYNEQFF. Here the CDR3 DNA reads TGTGCCGGAAGACTAGCGGAGTACAATGAGCAGTTCTTC.

The rearrangement links TRBV19 to TRBJ1-5, with D perhaps TRBD1 (6 bases). V was clipped by 4 bases and J by 11 bases, with 18 bases between them. Germline lookup yields CDR1 LNHDA and CDR2 SQIVND (reference sequence). CDR3 length equals 14 residues. In nucleotides, the CDR3 is TGTGCCAGTAGTAACAGGGTGGATGATAGGGCCCAGCATTTT. Translated, it gives CASSNRVDDRAQHF. The full variable domain, rest sourced from reference TRBV19 and TRBJ1-5, is DGGITQSPKYLFRKEGQNVTLSCEQNLNHDAMYWYRQDPGQGLRLIYYSQIVNDFQKGDIAEGYSVSREKKESFPLTVTSAQKNPTAFYLCASSNRVDDRAQHFGDGTRLSIL.

The chain carries TRBV4-1 and TRBJ1-2, with D possibly TRBD1 on 6 matching bases. This CDR3 is 14 amino acids long. V dropped 3 bases and J dropped 8 bases, with 16 bases sitting between them. CDR1 MGHRA and CDR2 YSYEKL come from the germline V gene. The CDR3 sequence is CASSQGTGNSGYTF. The DNA for the CDR3 is TGCGCCAGCAGCCAGGGAACAGGGAATTCGGGCTACACCTTC.

The rearrangement uses TRBV5-1 and TRBJ1-2, with 11 bases fitting TRBD1. V was clipped by 4 bases and J by 8 bases; unmatched bases: 7. CDR3 length: 14 residues. In germline, CDR1 is SGHRS, CDR2 YFSETQ. The CDR3 sequence: CASSIGQGASGYTF. DNA for the CDR3: TGCGCCAGCAGCATAGGACAGGGGGCATCGGGCTACACCTTC.

The chain combines TRBV28 with TRBJ2-2, with 10 bases fitting TRBD2. Germline V gene lookup returns CDR1 MDHEN and CDR2 SYDVKM. The CDR3 contains 17 residues. V was pared by 7 bases and J by 0 bases, with 8 bases of the junction left unmatched. The CDR3 reads CASTLNGLAANTGELFF. The CDR3 DNA is TGTGCCAGCACCTTAAATGGACTAGCGGCGAACACCGGGGAGCTGTTTTTT.

This chain joins TRBV4-2 and TRBJ1-4; 10 bases agree with TRBD1. V was clipped by 1 base and J by 7 bases; unmatched bases: 6. There are 16 residues in the CDR3. Germline-derived CDR1 and CDR2 are LGHNA and YNFKEQ. Written as DNA, the CDR3 is TGTGCCAGCAGCCAAGGAAGGGGGACAGGGGTTGAAAAACTGTTTTTT. Translated, it gives CASSQGRGTGVEKLFF.

V gene TRBV9 combines with J gene TRBJ2-2; weak D call: TRBD2 (5 bases). CDR3 length equals 15 residues. Trimming left V 3 bases short and J 6 bases short, with 15 bases between. Germline V gives CDR1 SGDLS, CDR2 YYNGEE. CDR3 sequence: CASSGARVTSGELFF. The CDR3 DNA reads TGTGCCAGCAGCGGGGCGCGGGTGACGTCCGGGGAGCTGTTTTTT.

The V gene is TRBV6-2 or TRBV6-3, the J gene TRBJ2-7, with D perhaps matching TRBD1 (6 bases). The CDR3 sequence is 15 residues long. Trimming left V 2 bases short and J 0 bases short, with 11 bases between. The germline CDR1 and CDR2 sequences are MNHEY and SVGEGT. CDR3 residues: CASSYPAGDSYEQYF. CDR3 nucleotide sequence: TGTGCCAGCAGTTACCCGGCAGGGGACTCCTACGAGCAGTACTTC.

The V call is TRBV14, the J call TRBJ2-7, with a weak D call TRBD1 (6 bases). The CDR3 spans 14 residues. Trimming shortened V by 2 bases and J by 2 bases, and 10 bases separated the two germline ends. Germline-derived CDR1 and CDR2 are SGHDN and FVKESK. For the CDR3, the DNA is TGTGCCAGCAGCCAATTGGACAGCCCCTACGAGCAGTACTTC. It specifies CASSQLDSPYEQYF.

The genes are TRBV19 and TRBJ1-1; D is ambiguous. CDR3 length: 15 residues. Germline lookup yields CDR1 LNHDA and CDR2 SQIVND (reference sequence). V lost 8 bases to trimming and J lost 3 bases, with 19 bases between them. The CDR3: CASRSRGTGDTEAFF. In DNA form, the CDR3 reads TGTGCCAGTCGGTCCCGGGGTACTGGGGACACTGAAGCTTTCTTT.

The chain carries TRBV27 and TRBJ1-4; TRBD1 aligns across 7 bases. This CDR3 comprises 15 residues. Per germline, CDR1 MNHEY and CDR2 SMNVEV (reference sequence). V was pared by 10 bases and J by 5 bases, with 13 bases of the junction left unmatched. CDR3 DNA: TGTGCCACCCGAAGACAGGGCGGGAGGAATGAAAAACTGTTTTTT. Its translation is CATRRQGGRNEKLFF.

This chain connects TRBV7-8 to TRBJ1-1, with D possibly being TRBD1 (6 bases). The CDR3 is 16 residues long. Per germline, CDR1 SGHVS and CDR2 FQNEAQ. The V end lost 5 bases, the J end lost 1 base, and 17 bases lay between the germline ends. CDR3 nucleotides: TGTGCCAGCAGCACCCGCCTAGGACAGAAGAACACTGAAGCTTTCTTT. The encoded protein is CASSTRLGQKNTEAFF. Drawing the rest from reference TRBV7-8 and TRBJ1-1, the complete variable domain is GAGVSQSPRYKVAKRGQDVALRCDPISGHVSLFWYQQALGQGPEFLTYFQNEAQLDKSGLPSDRFFAERPEGSVSTLKIQRTQQEDSAVYLCASSTRLGQKNTEAFFGQGTRLTVV.

V usage is TRBV3-1 (or the pseudogene TRBV3-2) and J usage is TRBJ1-2; TRBD1 aligns across 7 bases. Germline V gene lookup returns CDR1 LGHDT and CDR2 YNNKEL (reference sequence). V shed 9 bases and J 8 bases; nucleotides not matched to a gene: 18. This CDR3 is built from 15 residues. The CDR3: CASTRGQDGGGGYTF. The DNA for the CDR3 is TGTGCCAGTACCCGAGGACAGGACGGTGGTGGAGGCTACACCTTC.

The genes are TRBV7-9 and TRBJ1-2, with TRBD1 matching 9 bases. V shed 3 bases and J 4 bases; nucleotides not matched to a gene: 6. This CDR3 is 15 amino acids long. Germline V gene data show CDR1 as SEHNR and CDR2 as FQNEAQ (reference sequence). In DNA, the CDR3 is TGTGCCAGCAGCTTCTCGGACAGGGGAAGCTATGGCTACACCTTC. Translated, it gives CASSFSDRGSYGYTF.

V is TRBV6-5 and J is TRBJ1-2; D unclear. Germline assignment: CDR1 MNHEY and CDR2 SVGAGI. This CDR3 has 14 residues. V lost 7 bases, J lost 3 bases, and 15 bases lay in between. The CDR3 region is CASKRVVLDYGYTF. CDR3 coding DNA: TGTGCCAGCAAGCGGGTAGTTTTGGACTATGGCTACACCTTC.

The J gene is TRBJ2-1, the V gene TRBV7-6; D unresolved. The CDR3 is made up of 15 amino acids. V lost 4 bases and J 7 bases, leaving 17 bases between the germline ends. Germline CDR1 SGHVS, CDR2 FNYEAQ. This CDR3 reads CASSSFSPPGNEQFF. Here the CDR3 DNA reads TGTGCCAGCAGCTCCTTTTCGCCCCCCGGGAATGAGCAGTTCTTC. Full variable domain (remainder filled in from reference TRBV7-6 and TRBJ2-1): GAGVSQSPRYKVTKRGQDVALRCDPISGHVSLYWYRQALGQGPEFLTYFNYEAQQDKSGLPNDRFSAERPEGSISTLTIQRTEQRDSAMYRCASSSFSPPGNEQFFGPGTRLTVL.

J is TRBJ1-4 and V is TRBV28, with D perhaps TRBD1 (5 bases). The CDR3 extends over 16 amino acids. CDR1 is MDHEN and CDR2 is SYDVKM in the germline V gene. Trimming left V 1 base short and J 2 bases short, with 11 bases between. The CDR3 loop reads CASSLSGGTTNEKLFF. CDR3 nucleotide sequence: TGTGCCAGCAGTTTATCGGGGGGGACGACTAATGAAAAACTGTTTTTT.

This clone was counted a few times. The rearrangement uses TRBV6-1 and TRBJ1-1; a possible D gene is TRBD1 (5 bases). Germline CDR1 is MNHNS and CDR2 is SASEGT. There are 14 residues in the CDR3. V lost 0 bases to trimming and J lost 11 bases, with 16 bases between them. CDR3 sequence reads: CASSEAGAGRLAFF. The DNA for the CDR3 is TGTGCCAGCAGTGAAGCCGGGGCAGGGAGGTTGGCTTTCTTT.

The chain has TRBV5-1 and TRBJ2-7; TRBD1 aligns across 8 bases. Trimming removed 3 bases from V and 2 bases from J; junction bases left unmatched: 7. Germline CDR1 is SGHRS and CDR2 is YFSETQ. This CDR3 is 15 amino acids long. The CDR3 bases are TGCGCCAGCAGCTGGGGTACAGGGGGAGCCTACGAGCAGTACTTC. Its protein is CASSWGTGGAYEQYF.

This clone occurred once. V usage is TRBV28 and J usage is TRBJ1-2; D is unresolved. V lost 5 bases and J lost 5, with 12 bases in between. Germline V gene data show CDR1 as MDHEN and CDR2 as SYDVKM. The CDR3 covers 13 residues. In DNA, the CDR3 is TGTGCCAGCAGTCTAATAGCAGCTTATGGCTACACCTTC. It codes for CASSLIAAYGYTF.

About this clone: Other DNA sequences in the same sample also yield this CDR3. This chain connects TRBV7-9 to TRBJ1-4; no firm D call. V lost 0 bases, J lost 0 bases, and 5 bases lay in between. The CDR3 covers 15 residues. CDR1 and CDR2 (germline): SEHNR, FQNEAQ (reference sequence). The CDR3 reads CASSLATATNEKLFF. CDR3 nucleotide sequence: TGTGCCAGCAGCTTAGCTACAGCAACTAATGAAAAACTGTTTTTT.

The genes are TRBV7-6 and TRBJ2-7; 8 bases line up with TRBD1. The CDR3 consists of 15 residues. CDR1 SGHVS and CDR2 FNYEAQ come from the germline V gene. The trim removed 1 base at V and 1 base at J, leaving 3 bases unmatched. CDR3 residues: CASSLGQGPSYEQYF. For the CDR3, the DNA is TGTGCCAGCAGCTTAGGACAGGGGCCGTCCTACGAGCAGTACTTC.

The genes are TRBV15 and TRBJ1-2, with 12 bases lining up with TRBD1. V lost 1 base and J lost 7; bases outside the gene matches: 4. CDR1 LNHNV and CDR2 YYDKDF come from the germline V gene (reference sequence). The CDR3 runs 15 residues. The CDR3 spells CATSRGGTGGFGYTF. The CDR3 DNA follows: TGTGCCACCAGCAGAGGCGGGACAGGGGGCTTTGGCTACACCTTC. The entire variable domain, with the rest obtained from reference TRBV15 and TRBJ1-2, is as follows: DAMVIQNPRYQVTQFGKPVTLSCSQTLNHNVMYWYQQKSSQAPKLLFHYYDKDFNNEADTPDNFQSRRPNTSFCFLDIRSPGLGDTAMYLCATSRGGTGGFGYTFGSGTRLTVV.

V is TRBV2 and J is TRBJ1-5; tentatively, D is TRBD1 (5 bases). The V gene's germline CDR1 is SNHLY and CDR2 FYNNEI. V was trimmed by 6 bases and J by 10 bases, leaving 13 bases between them. This CDR3 is 12 amino acids long. CDR3 amino acids: CASRIAGGPQHF. The CDR3 region has the DNA TGTGCCAGCAGAATAGCGGGGGGTCCCCAGCATTTT. Together with reference TRBV2 and TRBJ1-5, the CDR3 gives the full variable domain: EPEVTQTPSHQVTQMGQEVILRCVPISNHLYFYWYRQILGQKVEFLVSFYNNEISEKSEIFDDQFSVERPDGSNFTLKIRSTKLEDSAMYFCASRIAGGPQHFGDGTRLSIL.

The V and J genes are TRBV6-2 or TRBV6-3 and TRBJ2-5; 9 bases are shared with TRBD1. Germline assignment: CDR1 MNHEY and CDR2 SVGEGT. J was trimmed by 7 bases and V by 4 bases; bases with no gene match: 4. The CDR3 totals 13 residues. The CDR3 nucleotides are TGTGCCAGCAGTTTTGGGGACAGGGCGACCCAGTACTTC. Protein sequence: CASSFGDRATQYF.

This sequence joins TRBV6-1 and TRBJ2-1; the match to TRBD2 covers 12 bases. The germline CDR1 and CDR2 sequences are MNHNS and SASEGT. V was clipped by 3 bases and J by 12 bases; unmatched bases: 6. CDR3 size: 14 residues. The CDR3 DNA sequence: TGTGCCAGCAGTGAGGGGCTAGCGGGGGGGTTGCAGTTCTTC. Translation: CASSEGLAGGLQFF.

This clone was seen a handful of times. The rearrangement links TRBV7-7 to TRBJ2-2, with D maybe TRBD2 (5 bases). V was clipped by 5 bases and J by 6 bases, with 13 bases between them. The CDR3 covers 14 residues. Germline V gene lookup returns CDR1 SSHAT and CDR2 FNYEAQ (reference sequence). CDR3 region: CASSPLDGAGELFF. The CDR3 coding sequence is TGTGCCAGCAGCCCGCTCGACGGGGCCGGGGAGCTGTTTTTT. Based on the CDR3 plus reference TRBV7-7 and TRBJ2-2, the full variable domain is GAGVSQSPRYKVTKRGQDVTLRCDPISSHATLYWYQQALGQGPEFLTYFNYEAQPDKSGLPSDRFSAERPEGSISTLTIQRTEQRDSAMYRCASSPLDGAGELFFGEGSRLTVL.

The chain combines TRBV10-3 with TRBJ2-2, with TRBD1 matching 11 bases. Per the germline V gene, CDR1 is ENHRY and CDR2 is SYGVKD. The CDR3 length is 16 residues. Trimming removed 10 bases from V and 1 base from J; junction bases left unmatched: 8. The CDR3 DNA reads TGTGCCACCTACACCGGGACAGGGGGGAACACCGGGGAGCTGTTTTTT. It yields the protein CATYTGTGGNTGELFF.

This clone was seen a handful of times. The V and J genes are TRBV12-3 or TRBV12-4 and TRBJ1-5; D remains ambiguous. The CDR3 spans 12 residues. V lost 6 bases, J lost 9 bases, and 12 bases lay in between. The CDR3 sequence is CASSSANSPQHF. For the CDR3, the DNA is TGTGCCAGCAGCTCCGCTAATTCGCCCCAGCATTTT.